This T cell receptor beta chain derives from a study of CXCR3-negative and CXCR3-positive naive CD8 T cells. General study findings and limits: Naive subsets showed comparable surface CD5, and TCR interaction strength was also inferred from TRB CDR3 physicochemistry. TRBV-TRBJ usage was similar across naive CXCR3 subsets but distinct in memory cells. The level of CXCR3 expression partially decreased after cryopreservation; the majority of assays used fresh PBMCs.

Among CD8+ T cells, naive ones were CD45RO-CCR7+CD27+CD95-. This CDR3 is built from 14 residues. Germline V CDR1 and CDR2: SEHNR, FQNEAQ (reference sequence). Carrying UMI labels, the TRB cDNA libraries were prepared through 5' RACE. TCRdb reanalyzed the 5' RACE reads and collapses them to one entry per CDR3 protein, without DNA. The sample has 100,000 to 150,000 distinct CDR3 sequences. A note on this clonotype: Its antigen is unidentified.

This receptor was taken from a human donor in good health. Some clones in this sample may be carry-over from other donors' samples. Specimen: naive CXCR3- CD8+ T cells from blood. The subset here: CD45RO-CCR7+CD27+CD95- naive CD8+ T cells lacking CXCR3 (TNR3-). The V and J genes are TRBV7-9 and TRBJ2-1; TCRdb outputs TRBD2, but without DNA this stays unchecked. CDR3 in amino acids: CASSSDAGFNEQFF.